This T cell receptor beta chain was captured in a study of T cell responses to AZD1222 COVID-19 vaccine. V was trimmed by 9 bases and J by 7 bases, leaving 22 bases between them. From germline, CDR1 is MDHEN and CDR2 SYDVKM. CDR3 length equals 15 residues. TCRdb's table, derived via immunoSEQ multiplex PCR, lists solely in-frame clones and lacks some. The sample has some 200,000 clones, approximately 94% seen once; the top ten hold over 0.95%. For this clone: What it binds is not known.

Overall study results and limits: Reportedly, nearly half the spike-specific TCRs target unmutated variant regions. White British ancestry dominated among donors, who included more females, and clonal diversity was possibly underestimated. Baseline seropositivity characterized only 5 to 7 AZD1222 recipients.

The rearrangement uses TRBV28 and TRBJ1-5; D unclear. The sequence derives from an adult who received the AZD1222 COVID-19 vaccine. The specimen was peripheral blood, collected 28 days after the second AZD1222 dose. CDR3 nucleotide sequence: TGTGCCAGTACAACAGTGGCCGGTTTCATCCAGCCCCAGCATTTT. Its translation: CASTTVAGFIQPQHF.